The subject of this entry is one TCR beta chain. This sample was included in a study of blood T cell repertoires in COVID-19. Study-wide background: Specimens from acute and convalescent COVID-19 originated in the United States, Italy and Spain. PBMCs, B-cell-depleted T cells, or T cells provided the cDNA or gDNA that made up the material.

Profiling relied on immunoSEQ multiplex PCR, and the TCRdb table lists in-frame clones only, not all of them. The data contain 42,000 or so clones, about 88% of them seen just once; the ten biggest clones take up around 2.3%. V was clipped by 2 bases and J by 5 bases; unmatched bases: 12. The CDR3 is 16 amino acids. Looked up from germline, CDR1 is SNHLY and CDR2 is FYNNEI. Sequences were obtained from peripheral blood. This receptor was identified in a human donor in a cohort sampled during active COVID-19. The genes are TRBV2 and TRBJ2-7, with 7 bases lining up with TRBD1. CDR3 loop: CASSEFRDSPPHEQYF. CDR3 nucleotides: TGTGCCAGCAGTGAATTTCGGGACAGTCCTCCCCACGAGCAGTACTTC.